The 13 T cell receptor beta chains listed next were all sequenced from one sample in a study of blood T cell repertoires in COVID-19. Method: immunoSEQ multiplex PCR; TCRdb's copy keeps in-frame clones and lacks some. Of approximately 400,000 clones in the sample, approximately 90% were seen once. Sequencing was performed on peripheral blood. The receptors were sampled from a woman aged 50 to 65 with COVID-19, enrolled during active disease.

This rearrangement joins TRBV27 to TRBJ2-1; 8 bases are shared with TRBD2. CDR3 length: 18 residues. V shed 6 bases, J shed 6 bases, and the junction held 19 bases outside the gene matches. The V gene's germline CDR1 is MNHEY and CDR2 SMNVEV (reference sequence). The CDR3 nucleotides are TGTGCCAGCAGCCGAAGACCCTTCTTTAGCGGGGTGAGCAATGAGCAGTTCTTC. Its translation: CASSRRPFFSGVSNEQFF.

V gene TRBV18 combines with J gene TRBJ1-1, with 9 bases matching TRBD1. Germline trimming cut 2 bases from V and 4 bases from J; bases unmatched to any gene: 5. CDR3 length: 15 residues. Germline V gives CDR1 KGHSH, CDR2 LQKENI. In DNA form, the CDR3 reads TGTGCCAGCTCACCAGCGACAGGGGGAACCACTGAAGCTTTCTTT. Protein product: CASSPATGGTTEAFF.

The chain is built from TRBV9 and TRBJ2-1; TRBD2 matches at 11 bases. The germline CDR1 and CDR2 sequences are SGDLS and YYNGEE. The CDR3 totals 15 residues. The V segment lost 3 bases and the J segment 5 bases; nucleotides outside the gene matches: 4. CDR3 loop: CASSGTSGGHNEQFF. CDR3 nucleotides: TGTGCCAGCAGCGGAACTAGCGGGGGCCACAATGAGCAGTTCTTC.

The chain recombines TRBV13 with TRBJ1-1; 8 positions agree with TRBD1. V lost 2 bases and J lost 11; bases outside the gene matches: 4. The CDR3 is 12 amino acids. The germline CDR1 and CDR2 sequences are PRHDT and FYEKMQ (reference sequence). The CDR3: CASSLKTGEAFF. The CDR3 DNA follows: TGTGCCAGCAGCTTAAAGACAGGGGAGGCTTTCTTT.

The chain recombines TRBV10-2 with TRBJ1-2, with TRBD1 identical over 7 bases. After removal of 5 bases from V and 4 bases from J, the junction contained 4 bases not matched to a gene. The germline gives CDR1 WSHSY, CDR2 SAAADI. CDR3 length: 13 amino acids. The CDR3 is CASSPGGGYGYTF. The DNA of the CDR3 is TGCGCCAGCAGTCCAGGGGGTGGCTATGGCTACACCTTC.

This clone was recorded once. The J gene is TRBJ1-1, the V gene TRBV4-1; D call uncertain. Trimming stripped 6 bases from V and 2 bases from J, with 13 bases between. This CDR3 has 14 residues. The V gene's germline CDR1 is MGHRA and CDR2 YSYEKL. Written as DNA, the CDR3 is TGCGCCAGCAGACTAAGGCAGCCCAACACTGAAGCTTTCTTT. This translates into CASRLRQPNTEAFF.

The V gene is TRBV9, the J gene TRBJ1-1; possible D gene TRBD1, 6 bases. The V gene lost 2 bases and the J gene lost 1 base, with 24 bases spanning the gap. This CDR3 comprises 19 residues. Looked up from germline, CDR1 is SGDLS and CDR2 is YYNGEE. Here the CDR3 reads CASSVSFRDTEVKNTEAFF. The CDR3 DNA is TGTGCCAGCAGCGTTTCTTTTAGGGACACAGAGGTGAAGAACACTGAAGCTTTCTTT.

The chain recombines TRBV7-9 with TRBJ2-7; 9 bases fit TRBD1. The CDR3 contains 16 residues. With V trimmed by 4 bases and J by 0 bases, 7 bases remained unmatched. Germline CDR1 reads SEHNR; CDR2 reads FQNEAQ (reference sequence). The DNA for the CDR3 is TGTGCCAGCAGCTCCGGGACAGGGTCGAGCTCCTACGAGCAGTACTTC. It yields the protein CASSSGTGSSSYEQYF.

This clone was picked up one time. The chain links TRBV6-6 to TRBJ1-2; 12 positions agree with TRBD1. This CDR3 contains 15 residues. The germline CDR1 and CDR2 sequences are MNHNY and SVGAGI (reference sequence). J was trimmed by 8 bases and V by 5 bases; bases with no gene match: 9. CDR3 coding DNA: TGTGCCAGCAGTCGCGGGACAGGGGGCAGTATCGGCTACACCTTC. Protein: CASSRGTGGSIGYTF.

The J gene is TRBJ2-7, the V gene TRBV6-4, with 8 bases matching TRBD2. V was pared by 6 bases and J by 0 bases, with 13 bases of the junction left unmatched. This CDR3 spans 17 amino acids. The germline V gene has CDR1 MRHNA and CDR2 SNTAGT. CDR3 region: CASSLPWGSGDSYEQYF. DNA of the CDR3: TGTGCCAGCAGCCTCCCCTGGGGTAGCGGGGACTCCTACGAGCAGTACTTC.

This sequence joins TRBV18 and TRBJ2-1, with 9 bases identical to TRBD2. Unmatched junction bases numbered 3, after V lost 4 bases and J lost 2 bases. The CDR3 spans 15 residues. Germline V CDR1 and CDR2: KGHSH, LQKENI. As DNA, the CDR3 is TGTGCCAGCTCACTCGGGACTAGCCCCTACAATGAGCAGTTCTTC. Protein product: CASSLGTSPYNEQFF.

The chain combines TRBV7-7 with TRBJ1-4; 7 positions match TRBD1. The CDR3 extends over 15 amino acids. After removal of 5 bases from V and 7 bases from J, the junction contained 10 bases not matched to a gene. Germline assignment: CDR1 SSHAT and CDR2 FNYEAQ (reference sequence). CDR3 nucleotides: TGTGCCAGCAGCCCACAGGGGCGGCTAGGTGAAAAACTGTTTTTT. This gives the protein CASSPQGRLGEKLFF.

The gene calls are TRBV27 and TRBJ1-4; D is perhaps TRBD1 (5 bases). This CDR3 contains 15 residues. Germline V gene lookup returns CDR1 MNHEY and CDR2 SMNVEV (reference sequence). Trimming shortened V by 0 bases and J by 3 bases, and 8 bases separated the two germline ends. The CDR3 reads CASSLSGGANEKLFF. The CDR3 nucleotides are TGTGCCAGCAGTTTATCTGGAGGGGCTAATGAAAAACTGTTTTTT.